These 14 T cell receptor beta chains were all obtained from the same sample, sequenced in a study of cytomegalovirus exposure and HLA in healthy donors. In the PCR, 60 Vbeta and 13 Jbeta primers were used. TCRdb keeps only in-frame clones here, not all; method: immunoSEQ multiplex PCR. The sample contains just over 150,000 clones, 82% of which appear only once. Material: PBMCs. The receptor set was obtained from a woman in her forties or fifties in good health and CMV-seropositive.

V is TRBV6-6 and J is TRBJ1-4; D not resolved. This CDR3 spans 16 amino acids. Germline lookup yields CDR1 MNHNY and CDR2 SVGAGI (reference sequence). V lost 6 bases, J lost 5 bases, and 19 bases lay in between. The CDR3 sequence: CASRLLGSSLNEKLFF. The CDR3 nucleotides read TGTGCCAGCAGATTACTCGGGTCTAGCTTGAATGAAAAACTGTTTTTT.

Worth noting for this clone: Other DNA variants within this sample encode the same CDR3. The chain recombines TRBV7-2 with TRBJ1-3, with 7 bases lining up with TRBD1. Germline CDR1 and CDR2: SGHTA and FQGNSA. This CDR3 has 14 amino acids. The V gene end was trimmed by 5 bases and the J gene end by 4 bases; junction bases not matched to a gene: 5. CDR3 residues: CASSLRGSGNTIYF. In DNA form, the CDR3 reads TGTGCCAGCAGCCTCAGGGGGTCAGGAAACACCATATATTTT. The variable domain in full, completed from reference TRBV7-2 and TRBJ1-3, reads GAGVSQSPSNKVTEKGKDVELRCDPISGHTALYWYRQSLGQGLEFLIYFQGNSAPDKSGLPSDRFSAERTGGSVSTLTIQRTQQEDSAVYLCASSLRGSGNTIYFGEGSWLTVV.

The gene calls are TRBV7-8 and TRBJ2-5; a possible D gene is TRBD2 (6 bases). The J call could be wrong; TRBJ2-7 is a better fit for the DNA end. CDR1 is SGHVS, CDR2 FQNEAQ, per germline. This CDR3 has 14 residues. The CDR3: CASSLEGLTYEQYF. DNA of the CDR3: TGTGCCAGCAGCTTAGAGGGACTCACATACGAGCAGTACTTC.

The chain carries TRBV4-3 and TRBJ2-1, with D perhaps TRBD1 (6 bases). The CDR3 has 16 residues. Per the germline V gene, CDR1 is LGHNA and CDR2 is YSLEER. Between the trimmed V and J ends, which lost 0 bases and 10 bases, there was a span of 19 bases. In nucleotides, the CDR3 is TGCGCCAGCAGCCAAGATGGGGCCCTTGGACAGACGGAGCAGTTCTTC. Amino acids: CASSQDGALGQTEQFF.

The CDR3: CASSFQGYNEQFF. As DNA, the CDR3 is TGTGCCAGCAGTTTTCAGGGGTACAATGAGCAGTTCTTC. The chain employs TRBV6-1 and TRBJ2-1; D perhaps matches TRBD1 (6 bases). Germline V CDR1 and CDR2: MNHNS, SASEGT. Trimming left V 5 bases short and J 4 bases short, with 9 bases between. The CDR3 loop spans 13 amino acids.

The chain recombines TRBV7-2 with TRBJ2-3, with 7 bases fitting TRBD1. The J segment lost 5 bases and the V segment lost 5 bases, leaving 22 bases of the junction unmatched. CDR1 is SGHTA and CDR2 is FQGNSA in the germline V gene. This CDR3 is built from 19 residues. CDR3 protein: CASSPLAGALDRTLDTQYF. The CDR3 region has the DNA TGTGCCAGCAGCCCTCTCGCGGGTGCACTGGACAGGACCCTAGATACGCAGTATTTT.

CDR3 sequence (DNA): TGTGCCAGCAGCCCCGGCAGGACAGGGAGAAACACCATATATTTT. This encodes CASSPGRTGRNTIYF. The chain is built from TRBV7-2 and TRBJ1-3, with 8 bases identical to TRBD1. Germline assignment: CDR1 SGHTA and CDR2 FQGNSA. J gave up 5 bases and V 5 bases, and 8 bases lay outside the gene matches. The CDR3 is made up of 15 amino acids.

Only a few counts were recorded for this clone. This rearrangement joins TRBV5-1 to TRBJ2-1; 7 nucleotides match TRBD2. Germline loops: CDR1 SGHRS, CDR2 YFSETQ. This CDR3 comprises 16 residues. Trimming cost V 0 bases and J 3 bases; bases outside gene matches: 6. In DNA form, the CDR3 reads TGCGCCAGCAGCTTGGGGGAGGGGTCGGTCTACAATGAGCAGTTCTTC. Its translation is CASSLGEGSVYNEQFF. The complete variable domain, with remaining parts taken from reference TRBV5-1 and TRBJ2-1, reads KAGVTQTPRYLIKTRGQQVTLSCSPISGHRSVSWYQQTPGQGLQFLFEYFSETQRNKGNFPGRFSGRQFSNSRSEMNVSTLELGDSALYLCASSLGEGSVYNEQFFGPGTRLTVL.

The J gene is TRBJ1-6, the V gene TRBV6-5; the D is unclear. Germline V gives CDR1 MNHEY, CDR2 SVGAGI. The CDR3 has 15 amino acids. Trimming shortened V by 6 bases and J by 0 bases, and 9 bases separated the two germline ends. CDR3 sequence: CASSRGSSYNSPLHF. DNA of the CDR3: TGTGCCAGCAGCCGTGGCAGCTCCTATAATTCACCCCTCCACTTT.

The rearrangement uses TRBV18 and TRBJ2-1; tentatively, D is TRBD2 (5 bases). V was clipped by 2 bases and J by 3 bases, with 11 bases between them. Germline loops: CDR1 KGHSH, CDR2 LQKENI. This CDR3 contains 15 residues. The CDR3 DNA reads TGTGCCAGCTCACCAGGAGACGGACTCTACAATGAGCAGTTCTTC. This encodes CASSPGDGLYNEQFF.

V is TRBV13 and J is TRBJ2-1, with 12 bases aligning to TRBD2. Germline-derived CDR1 and CDR2 are PRHDT and FYEKMQ (reference sequence). The ends lost 5 bases at V and 4 bases at J; junction bases unmatched: 6. The CDR3 sequence is 16 residues long. CDR3 sequence reads: CASSPRTSGEYNEQFF. For the CDR3, the DNA is TGTGCCAGCAGCCCTAGGACTAGCGGGGAGTACAATGAGCAGTTCTTC.

V and J are TRBV28 and TRBJ1-1; maybe TRBD1 (5 bases). The ends were cut back, 7 bases at V and 0 bases at J, with 9 bases in the middle. There are 13 residues in the CDR3. Germline values: CDR1 MDHEN, CDR2 SYDVKM. CDR3 nucleotides: TGTGCCAGCACTACAGGCATGAACACTGAAGCTTTCTTT. Translation: CASTTGMNTEAFF.

This clone was counted a few times. This chain uses TRBV19 with TRBJ1-1, with D possibly TRBD1 on 6 matching bases. Trimming took off 3 bases at V and 0 bases at J, with 8 bases between the two ends. There are 14 residues in the CDR3. Germline CDR1 is LNHDA and CDR2 is SQIVND (reference sequence). The CDR3: CASSIGGVNTEAFF. CDR3 DNA sequence: TGTGCCAGTAGTATTGGGGGCGTGAACACTGAAGCTTTCTTT.

This chain connects TRBV4-2 to TRBJ1-3, with 7 positions matching TRBD1. Looked up from germline, CDR1 is LGHNA and CDR2 is YNFKEQ. There are 18 residues in the CDR3. V lost 0 bases to trimming and J lost 0 bases; unmatched junction nucleotides: 8. CDR3 protein: CASSQDSGGIGSGNTIYF. The CDR3 DNA follows: TGTGCCAGCAGCCAAGATTCAGGGGGTATAGGCTCTGGAAACACCATATATTTT.